The 17 T cell receptor beta chains given below trace back to one sample, sequenced in a study of neurological immune-mediated disorders. TCRdb fed the 5' RACE reads into MiXCR, producing one record per CDR3 protein. The data hold about 52,000 distinct CDR3 sequences, with about 4.1% observed a single time. Sequenced material: PBMCs. The receptors come from a man in his sixties with multiple sclerosis.

Ten or more counts support this clonotype. This chain joins TRBV20-1 and TRBJ2-1; D perhaps matches TRBD2 (6 bases). CDR1 and CDR2 from the germline V gene are DFQATT and SNEGSKA (reference sequence). There are 17 residues in the CDR3. Trimming cost V 1 base and J 0 bases, with 16 bases left between them. CDR3 coding DNA: TGCAGTGCTAGAGGGGGACGGGCGGGGATCTCCTACAATGAGCAGTTCTTC. Residues: CSARGGRAGISYNEQFF.

With regard to this clonotype: With a much larger clone just one base away, this may be a read error. V is TRBV5-1 and J is TRBJ1-6, with D hard to call. This CDR3 contains 17 residues. CDR1 and CDR2 from the germline V gene are SGHRS and YFSETQ. Trimming removed 0 bases from V and 9 bases from J, with 19 bases in between. The CDR3 nucleotides read TGCGCCAGCAGCTTGGTGGGCGGCGGAGAGCATAGTTCACCCCTCCACTTT. This encodes CASSLVGGGEHSSPLHF.

This clonotype was detected ten times or more. V and J are TRBV29-1 and TRBJ2-2; TRBD1 or TRBD2 may be the D gene (6 bases each). V was pared by 5 bases and J by 4 bases, with 14 bases between. The CDR3 is 14 amino acids. The germline gives CDR1 SQVTM, CDR2 ANQGSEA. The DNA of the CDR3 is TGCAGCGTTCTACAGGGACTGGGCACCGGGGAGCTGTTTTTT. The encoded protein is CSVLQGLGTGELFF.

This clonotype was picked up many times. The DNA of the CDR3 is TGCGCCAGCAGCGACCCCGGGACGGTTTACGAGCAGTACTTC. As protein: CASSDPGTVYEQYF. The chain carries TRBV5-1 and TRBJ2-7; D could derive from TRBD1 or TRBD2 (5 bases each). The ends were cut back, 4 bases at V and 4 bases at J, with 15 bases in the middle. The length of the CDR3 is 14 residues. CDR1 is SGHRS and CDR2 is YFSETQ in the germline V gene.

This clonotype was observed at least ten times. The chain has TRBV5-1 and TRBJ2-7; 8 nucleotides agree with TRBD1. CDR3 length: 14 residues. Germline CDR1 is SGHRS and CDR2 is YFSETQ. The ends lost 2 bases at V and 5 bases at J; junction bases unmatched: 6. The CDR3 DNA follows: TGCGCCAGCAGCTTTCGTCAGGGGGCTCACGAGCAGTACTTC. The encoded protein is CASSFRQGAHEQYF.

This clonotype came up many times. The rearrangement joins TRBV3-1 to TRBJ2-7, with D perhaps assigned TRBD1 or TRBD2 (6 bases each). Germline V lookup: CDR1 LGHDT, CDR2 YNNKEL (reference sequence). This CDR3 is built from 14 residues. V dropped 4 bases and J dropped 0 bases, with 10 bases sitting between them. CDR3 DNA: TGTGCCAGCAGCCCCTCGGGGGCCTCCTACGAGCAGTACTTC. It yields the protein CASSPSGASYEQYF.

At least ten counts were recorded for this clonotype. The J gene is TRBJ2-1, the V gene TRBV29-1; 8 bases align to TRBD1. With V trimmed by 7 bases and J by 7 bases, 6 bases remained unmatched. The CDR3 is 12 residues long. Germline CDR1 SQVTM, CDR2 ANQGSEA. CDR3 region: CSAWTGPNEQFF. The DNA for the CDR3 is TGCAGCGCGTGGACAGGGCCGAATGAGCAGTTCTTC.

This clonotype has a handful of counts. The chain uses TRBV9 and TRBJ1-5; possible D gene TRBD1, 6 bases. This CDR3 comprises 14 residues. V lost 4 bases and J 4 bases, leaving 12 bases between the germline ends. Germline V gene sequence: CDR1 SGDLS, CDR2 YYNGEE. The CDR3 sequence is CASSKDTGNQPQHF. In DNA, the CDR3 is TGTGCCAGCAGCAAAGATACAGGGAATCAGCCCCAGCATTTT.

To note about this clonotype: This may be a read error: a much more frequent sequence differs by one nucleotide. The chain uses TRBV25-1 and TRBJ2-7; maybe TRBD2 (5 bases). CDR1 and CDR2 from the germline V gene are MGHDK and SYGVNS. Deletions cut 8 bases from V and 0 bases from J, with 11 bases between. The CDR3 covers 13 residues. CDR3 in amino acids: CASSGKVSYEQYF. CDR3 nucleotides: TGTGCCAGCTCGGGAAAGGTCTCCTACGAGCAGTACTTC.

This clonotype was seen at least ten times. V gene TRBV6-1 combines with J gene TRBJ1-5; D possibly corresponds to TRBD1 (6 bases). The CDR3 extends over 15 amino acids. Germline V CDR1 and CDR2: MNHNS, SASEGT. Deletions cut 4 bases from V and 0 bases from J, with 10 bases between. DNA of the CDR3: TGTGCCAGCAGTGGACAGGTCTATAGCAATCAGCCCCAGCATTTT. Protein sequence: CASSGQVYSNQPQHF.

There are many counts of this clonotype. This chain connects TRBV7-2 to TRBJ1-2; weak D call: TRBD1 (5 bases). V dropped 4 bases and J dropped 7 bases, with 16 bases sitting between them. Germline V gene data show CDR1 as SGHTA and CDR2 as FQGNSA. CDR3 length: 14 amino acids. Here the CDR3 DNA reads TGTGCCAGCAGCTCAACTGGGACGGCCCTTGGCTACACCTTC. This encodes CASSSTGTALGYTF.

In this sample, this clonotype turned up many times. The rearrangement uses TRBV9 and TRBJ1-2, with D possibly TRBD1 on 5 matching bases. The V and J ends lost 0 bases and 3 bases respectively, with 12 bases between them. Germline loops: CDR1 SGDLS, CDR2 YYNGEE. This CDR3 is built from 15 residues. CDR3 in amino acids: CASSVVSGAYYGYTF. In DNA, the CDR3 is TGTGCCAGCAGCGTAGTATCCGGGGCTTACTATGGCTACACCTTC.

By proportion, this clonotype is medium-sized (0.01 to 0.1%). This sequence joins TRBV5-1 and TRBJ2-1; the D is unclear. Germline values: CDR1 SGHRS, CDR2 YFSETQ. Trimming took off 6 bases at V and 8 bases at J, with 9 bases between the two ends. The CDR3 extends over 11 amino acids. The CDR3 loop reads CASKVTDEQFF. In DNA form, the CDR3 reads TGCGCCAGCAAAGTCACGGATGAGCAGTTCTTC.

In this sample, this clonotype turned up many times. The V gene is TRBV5-1, the J gene TRBJ1-5; D unresolved. The CDR3 covers 13 residues. CDR1 and CDR2 (germline): SGHRS, YFSETQ. Trimming removed 2 bases at V and 4 bases at J, with 7 bases between. The CDR3 DNA follows: TGCGCCAGCAGCTTCGGCGGGAATCAGCCCCAGCATTTT. Residues: CASSFGGNQPQHF.

This clonotype was observed many times. The chain employs TRBV20-1 and TRBJ2-7; tentatively, D is TRBD2 (6 bases). V lost 0 bases, J lost 3 bases, and 15 bases lay in between. Germline assignment: CDR1 DFQATT and CDR2 SNEGSKA (reference sequence). This CDR3 has 15 amino acids. CDR3 in amino acids: CSARDRQGGFYEQYF. The CDR3 nucleotides read TGCAGTGCTAGAGATCGGCAGGGAGGTTTCTACGAGCAGTACTTC.

This clonotype was found a few times. V gene TRBV6-6 combines with J gene TRBJ1-5; TRBD1 might be the D (6 bases). V lost 0 bases and J lost 9, with 15 bases in between. In germline, CDR1 is MNHNY, CDR2 SVGAGI (reference sequence). The CDR3 is 15 residues long. Written as DNA, the CDR3 is TGTGCCAGCAGTTACTCGTCCGGAGGGGGTCGGCCCCAGCATTTT. Translation gives CASSYSSGGGRPQHF.

This clonotype was counted ten times or more. The chain has TRBV6-5 and TRBJ1-1; D perhaps matches TRBD1 (5 bases). V lost 2 bases to trimming and J lost 4 bases, with 14 bases between them. CDR1 and CDR2 (germline): MNHEY, SVGAGI. CDR3 length: 15 amino acids. DNA of the CDR3: TGTGCCAGCAGTTACCTTCAGGTCGGGGGCACTGAAGCTTTCTTT. As protein: CASSYLQVGGTEAFF.